The clone carrying this TCR beta chain was detected once. This specimen comes from a study of blood T cell repertoires in COVID-19. About the research overall: The United States, Italy and Spain supplied acute and convalescent COVID-19 samples. Nucleic acid was either cDNA or gDNA, and it came from T cells, B-cell-depleted T cells, or PBMCs.

V dropped 2 bases and J dropped 3 bases, with 16 bases sitting between them. The CDR3 has 16 residues. The germline CDR1 and CDR2 sequences are MNHEY and SVGEGT. Original methodology: Reference gene primer amplification gave estimated nucleated cell counts. Clones were sequenced by immunoSEQ multiplex PCR, and TCRdb holds only the in-frame ones, with some missing. V and J calls and clone size are copied from that table; D and trimming were computed from the DNA. This table has about 29,000 clones, roughly 87% appearing once. The sample taken for sequencing was peripheral blood. The sequence was obtained from a human donor in a cohort sampled during active COVID-19. This chain connects TRBV6-2 or TRBV6-3 to TRBJ1-1; D is perhaps TRBD1 (6 bases). The CDR3 region has the DNA TGTGCCAGCAGTTACACCCGACAGGTGAAGTACACTGAAGCTTTCTTT. It is translated as CASSYTRQVKYTEAFF.